The next 32 T cell receptor beta chains were all read from a single sample in a study of identical twins (dated by TCRdb to about 2016). Preparation of the library involved 5' RACE. The sequencing machine was an Illumina HiSeq 2000. In-frame beta chains were kept once TCRdb had trimmed the public reads at Q25 with fastp and called clones with MiXCR. Each CDR3 protein gets just one entry, which takes the most common genes and DNA from the rows behind it. Across this sample there are about 520,000 distinct CDR3 sequences, with about 20% seen only once. The ten biggest clones cover around 0.91% of the sample. These records were also assigned to another study, of T cells expressing NK-cell markers.

Specimen: CD4+ T cells sorted from blood. These receptors all come from a woman under 30 in good health.

V gene TRBV19 combines with J gene TRBJ2-2; either TRBD1 or TRBD2 may fit D (5 bases each). The V gene's germline CDR1 is LNHDA and CDR2 SQIVND (reference sequence). This CDR3 has 15 residues. Trimming stripped 11 bases from V and 7 bases from J, with 23 bases between. For the CDR3, the DNA is TGTGCCGTCAGGGACCGCCCGTACGGAGGCGGGGAGCTGTTTTTT. This encodes CAVRDRPYGGGELFF.

This clonotype was detected only a few times. V is TRBV5-4 and J is TRBJ2-3; D may match TRBD1 or TRBD2 (5 bases each). V lost 1 base to trimming and J lost 4 bases, with 16 bases between them. CDR3 length: 16 amino acids. The germline CDR1 and CDR2 sequences are SGHNT and YYREEE (reference sequence). The CDR3 sequence: CASSLLTGTVSDTQYF. In nucleotides, the CDR3 is TGTGCCAGCAGCTTGCTCACGGGGACCGTTTCAGATACGCAGTATTTT.

This chain uses TRBV3-1 with TRBJ2-2; D is ambiguous. This CDR3 has 15 residues. CDR1 is LGHDT, CDR2 YNNKEL, per germline (reference sequence). Trimming took 3 bases from V and 3 from J, leaving 11 bases between them. The CDR3, as DNA: TGTGCCAGCAGCCAGCTCCTAAAGTACACCGGGGAGCTGTTTTTT. This sequence encodes CASSQLLKYTGELFF. Variable domain in full (rest from reference TRBV3-1 and TRBJ2-2): DTAVSQTPKYLVTQMGNDKSIKCEQNLGHDTMYWYKQDSKKFLKIMFSYNNKELIINETVPNRFSPKSPDKAHLNLHINSLELGDSAVYFCASSQLLKYTGELFFGEGSRLTVL.

The chain joins TRBV20-1 to TRBJ1-3, with TRBD1 as a possible D gene (6 bases). The ends were cut back, 5 bases at V and 0 bases at J, with 11 bases in the middle. The CDR3 is made up of 14 amino acids. The V gene's germline CDR1 is DFQATT and CDR2 SNEGSKA (reference sequence). The chain's CDR3 is CSALQGNSGNTIYF. CDR3 nucleotides: TGCAGTGCTCTACAGGGCAACTCTGGAAACACCATATATTTT.

The chain employs TRBV7-9 and TRBJ1-2; D is ambiguous. The germline V gene has CDR1 SEHNR and CDR2 FQNEAQ (reference sequence). The CDR3 length is 13 residues. The ends were cut back, 5 bases at V and 8 bases at J, with 15 bases in the middle. CDR3 sequence (DNA): TGTGCCAGCAGCCGATGGGGAGGAGAGGGCTACACCTTC. Protein: CASSRWGGEGYTF. Full variable domain (outside the CDR3, taken from reference TRBV7-9 and TRBJ1-2): DTGVSQNPRHKITKRGQNVTFRCDPISEHNRLYWYRQTLGQGPEFLTYFQNEAQLEKSRLLSDRFSAERPKGSFSTLEIQRTEQGDSAMYLCASSRWGGEGYTFGSGTRLTVV.

The chain is built from TRBV25-1 and TRBJ2-3, with 7 bases that match TRBD1. Trimming cost V 6 bases and J 3 bases; bases outside gene matches: 9. This CDR3 has 15 residues. Germline V gene sequence: CDR1 MGHDK, CDR2 SYGVNS. The CDR3 loop is CASSHYRGRTDTQYF. CDR3 DNA: TGTGCCAGCAGCCACTACAGGGGCAGGACAGATACGCAGTATTTT.

This clonotype was counted a few times. This chain uses TRBV20-1 with TRBJ2-7; tentatively, D is TRBD2 (6 bases). Trimming removed 5 bases from V and 3 bases from J, with 11 bases in between. Germline V lookup: CDR1 DFQATT, CDR2 SNEGSKA (reference sequence). This CDR3 comprises 12 residues. The CDR3 sequence is CSAARGDYEQYF. For the CDR3, the DNA is TGCAGTGCTGCGCGGGGCGACTACGAGCAGTACTTC.

This clonotype was seen more than once but under ten times. The rearrangement joins TRBV5-1 to TRBJ2-1; 9 bases map to TRBD1. V gave up 3 bases and J gave up 9 bases; unmatched junction bases: 7. The CDR3 runs to 14 residues. CDR1 is SGHRS, CDR2 YFSETQ, per germline. The CDR3 DNA is TGCGCCAGCAGCTCGGGACAGGGTGGCAGTGAGCAGTTCTTC. It yields the protein CASSSGQGGSEQFF.

The chain combines TRBV2 with TRBJ2-3; D call uncertain. V lost 3 bases and J lost 2, with 9 bases in between. The CDR3 contains 14 residues. CDR1 and CDR2 (germline): SNHLY, FYNNEI. The CDR3, as DNA: TGTGCCAGCAGTGACTACTTTACCACAGATACGCAGTATTTT. It codes for CASSDYFTTDTQYF.

This clonotype was seen repeatedly, ten times or more. The rearrangement links TRBV29-1 to TRBJ2-3; 9 nucleotides agree with TRBD1. The germline V gene has CDR1 SQVTM and CDR2 ANQGSEA. V dropped 6 bases and J dropped 4; count of bases not matched to a gene: 5. The CDR3 spans 13 residues. Written as DNA, the CDR3 is TGCAGCGTGGGACAGGGAGTTTCAGATACGCAGTATTTT. As protein: CSVGQGVSDTQYF.

The CDR3 sequence is CASSSTAIGQGYGYTF. CDR3 nucleotides: TGTGCCAGCAGCTCCACCGCAATCGGGCAGGGATATGGCTACACCTTC. This chain joins TRBV13 and TRBJ1-2, with TRBD1 as a possible D gene (5 bases). This CDR3 contains 16 residues. The V and J ends lost 4 bases and 5 bases respectively, with 20 bases between them. Germline loops: CDR1 PRHDT, CDR2 FYEKMQ (reference sequence).

The J gene is TRBJ2-5, the V gene TRBV7-9; D may be TRBD2 (5 bases). The CDR3 runs 12 residues. V was shortened by 7 bases and J by 2 bases, with 8 bases between the two germline ends. CDR1 and CDR2 from the germline V gene are SEHNR and FQNEAQ (reference sequence). The CDR3 here is CASIEGQETQYF. The CDR3 DNA reads TGTGCCAGCATCGAGGGTCAAGAGACCCAGTACTTC.

This clonotype showed up just a few times. This chain uses TRBV6-5 with TRBJ1-5, with D possibly TRBD1 on 6 matching bases. Deletions cut 2 bases from V and 2 bases from J, with 13 bases between. Germline CDR1 MNHEY, CDR2 SVGAGI. CDR3 length: 16 residues. Here the CDR3 reads CASSYESGAGNQPQHF. Here the CDR3 DNA reads TGTGCCAGCAGTTACGAATCGGGGGCCGGCAATCAGCCCCAGCATTTT.

The chain carries TRBV20-1 and TRBJ2-5; 12 bases map to TRBD2. Germline V gene sequence: CDR1 DFQATT, CDR2 SNEGSKA (reference sequence). The V segment lost 3 bases and the J segment 4 bases; nucleotides outside the gene matches: 18. The CDR3 totals 19 residues. CDR3 in DNA: TGCAGTGCTAGTTCTGGGACTAGCGGGCGCGAGGTCCACCTAGAGACCCAGTACTTC. Protein: CSASSGTSGREVHLETQYF.

This chain connects TRBV6-1 to TRBJ2-3; D not certain. With 2 bases removed from V and 5 bases from J, the gap between germline ends came to 8 bases. CDR1 and CDR2 (germline): MNHNS, SASEGT. CDR3 length equals 13 residues. CDR3 DNA sequence: TGTGCCAGCAGTGAACGGACCGGAGATACGCAGTATTTT. Its translation: CASSERTGDTQYF.

The chain is built from TRBV29-1 and TRBJ2-7, with 12 bases fitting TRBD1. The CDR3 runs to 13 residues. J gave up 6 bases and V 8 bases, and 8 bases lay outside the gene matches. Germline lookup yields CDR1 SQVTM and CDR2 ANQGSEA. Written as DNA, the CDR3 is TGCAGCCTGGGGACAGGGGGCCCGAGCGAGCAGTACTTC. Translating gives CSLGTGGPSEQYF.

This clonotype was seen a few times. The chain joins TRBV12-3 or TRBV12-4 to TRBJ1-2; D unclear. The CDR3 contains 14 residues. V shed 1 base and J shed 1 base, with 7 bases lying between them. The CDR3 is CASSLEADNYGYTF. The CDR3 region has the DNA TGTGCCAGCAGTTTAGAGGCAGATAACTATGGCTACACCTTC.

This clonotype has more than one count but fewer than ten. The chain is built from TRBV20-1 and TRBJ2-1; 11 bases are shared with TRBD1. The CDR3 loop spans 14 amino acids. V was clipped by 4 bases and J by 8 bases; unmatched bases: 7. Germline V gene data show CDR1 as DFQATT and CDR2 as SNEGSKA (reference sequence). The CDR3 DNA reads as TGCAGTGCTATTACCGGGACAGGGGGTCATGAGCAGTTCTTC. Encoded protein: CSAITGTGGHEQFF.

This chain links TRBV11-2 with TRBJ2-5; D possibly corresponds to TRBD2 (7 bases). The CDR3 loop spans 18 amino acids. With 2 bases removed from V and 6 bases from J, the gap between germline ends came to 25 bases. The V gene's germline CDR1 is SGHAT and CDR2 FQNNGV. The CDR3 loop reads CASSLMGGGWGPKKTQYF. The CDR3 DNA follows: TGTGCCAGCAGCTTAATGGGGGGGGGTTGGGGGCCGAAAAAGACCCAGTACTTC.

This clonotype was detected many times. The V call is TRBV5-1, the J call TRBJ1-1, with D perhaps matching TRBD1 (6 bases). Germline CDR1 is SGHRS and CDR2 is YFSETQ. Trimming took off 4 bases at V and 4 bases at J, with 23 bases between the two ends. This CDR3 has 17 amino acids. The CDR3 is CASSRGTRQVIRTEAFF. CDR3 nucleotide sequence: TGCGCCAGCAGCAGGGGCACTCGACAGGTTATCCGCACTGAAGCTTTCTTT.

This clonotype was found many times. The rearrangement uses TRBV24-1 and TRBJ2-5, with D perhaps TRBD2 (5 bases). This CDR3 region has 13 residues. V was clipped by 4 bases and J by 5 bases, with 10 bases between them. Germline V gene sequence: CDR1 KGHDR, CDR2 SFDVKD. The CDR3 region has the DNA TGTGCCACCAGTGAAGGGAGTCGGGAGACCCAGTACTTC. Translation gives CATSEGSRETQYF.

V and J are TRBV9 and TRBJ2-2; D not resolved. Germline CDR1 reads SGDLS; CDR2 reads YYNGEE. The CDR3 totals 16 residues. The V gene lost 0 bases and the J gene lost 0 bases, with 9 bases spanning the gap. The CDR3 DNA is TGTGCCAGCAGCGTAGACACAGCAACGAACACCGGGGAGCTGTTTTTT. Protein product: CASSVDTATNTGELFF. Using reference TRBV9 and TRBJ2-2 for the parts outside the CDR3, the full variable domain is DSGVTQTPKHLITATGQRVTLRCSPRSGDLSVYWYQQSLDQGLQFLIQYYNGEERAKGNILERFSAQQFPDLHSELNLSSLELGDSALYFCASSVDTATNTGELFFGEGSRLTVL.

This rearrangement joins TRBV5-4 to TRBJ2-1; 8 nucleotides line up with TRBD1. Looked up from germline, CDR1 is SGHNT and CDR2 is YYREEE (reference sequence). The J segment lost 8 bases and the V segment lost 10 bases, leaving 8 bases of the junction unmatched. The CDR3 spans 12 residues. This CDR3 reads CAAADRGDEQFF. CDR3 bases: TGTGCCGCGGCCGACAGGGGCGATGAGCAGTTCTTC.

This clonotype was seen a few times. The chain uses TRBV19 and TRBJ1-5; possible D gene TRBD1, 6 bases. Germline V gene sequence: CDR1 LNHDA, CDR2 SQIVND (reference sequence). The CDR3 is 15 residues long. Trimming removed 8 bases at V and 1 base at J, with 15 bases between. The CDR3 protein is CASSATGMSNQPQHF. The CDR3 coding sequence is TGTGCCAGTTCTGCGACAGGTATGAGCAATCAGCCCCAGCATTTT.

This clonotype was seen a handful of times. The chain joins TRBV10-3 to TRBJ2-2; no clear D. Germline assignment: CDR1 ENHRY and CDR2 SYGVKD. The CDR3 is 16 residues long. The V end lost 4 bases, the J end lost 1 base, and 13 bases lay between the germline ends. CDR3 coding DNA: TGTGCCATCAGTGGGGTCTCTCCCGGGAACACCGGGGAGCTGTTTTTT. Protein: CAISGVSPGNTGELFF.

Ten or more counts support this clonotype. This chain uses TRBV7-9 with TRBJ1-1; a possible D gene is TRBD1 (6 bases). Trimming removed 5 bases from V and 1 base from J, with 8 bases in between. In germline, CDR1 is SEHNR, CDR2 FQNEAQ (reference sequence). The CDR3 is 13 residues long. CDR3 protein: CASSVGQNTEAFF. In nucleotides, the CDR3 is TGTGCCAGCAGCGTGGGACAGAACACTGAAGCTTTCTTT.

V is TRBV30 and J is TRBJ2-1, with TRBD2 as a possible D gene (5 bases). Germline V CDR1 and CDR2: GTSNPN, SVGIG (reference sequence). The CDR3 length is 13 residues. Trimming left V 1 base short and J 8 bases short, with 12 bases between. The CDR3 protein is CAWSDGIVDEQFF. In DNA form, the CDR3 reads TGTGCCTGGAGTGACGGGATAGTGGATGAGCAGTTCTTC.

The CDR3 region is CASSLASRSSYEQYF. DNA of the CDR3: TGCGCCAGCAGCTTGGCTTCTAGAAGTTCCTACGAGCAGTACTTC. The chain recombines TRBV5-1 with TRBJ2-7, with D unclear. Trimming pared 0 bases from V and 1 base from J, leaving 11 bases between. Germline V gene data show CDR1 as SGHRS and CDR2 as YFSETQ. CDR3 length: 15 residues. The complete variable domain, with remaining parts taken from reference TRBV5-1 and TRBJ2-7, reads KAGVTQTPRYLIKTRGQQVTLSCSPISGHRSVSWYQQTPGQGLQFLFEYFSETQRNKGNFPGRFSGRQFSNSRSEMNVSTLELGDSALYLCASSLASRSSYEQYFGPGTRLTVT.

V gene TRBV11-2 combines with J gene TRBJ2-7, with TRBD1 matching 12 bases. The CDR3 is 18 amino acids. The trim removed 5 bases at V and 7 bases at J, leaving 18 bases unmatched. Germline V CDR1 and CDR2: SGHAT, FQNNGV. The CDR3 DNA reads as TGTGCCAGCAGCCCACGCCCTACTTCTCGGGACAGGGGGCATGAGCAGTACTTC. Residues: CASSPRPTSRDRGHEQYF.

This chain joins TRBV6-6 and TRBJ2-7; D call uncertain. The CDR3 is 13 amino acids. The germline V gene has CDR1 MNHNY and CDR2 SVGAGI (reference sequence). Trimming removed 1 base from V and 6 bases from J, with 10 bases in between. CDR3 amino acids: CASSYLGLVEQYF. The CDR3 DNA reads TGTGCCAGCAGTTACTTGGGGTTAGTCGAGCAGTACTTC.

The CDR3 loop reads CSARVGGVNEQYF. The CDR3, as DNA: TGCAGTGCTAGAGTTGGAGGGGTTAACGAGCAGTACTTC. The rearrangement joins TRBV20-1 to TRBJ2-7; maybe TRBD2 (6 bases). The CDR3 is 13 residues long. The germline V gene encodes CDR1 DFQATT and CDR2 SNEGSKA (reference sequence). V was clipped by 1 base and J by 5 bases, with 12 bases between them.

The sample holds a few counts of this clonotype. The chain couples TRBV18 to TRBJ1-5; 7 bases align to TRBD1. The ends lost 1 base at V and 0 bases at J; junction bases unmatched: 9. Germline V CDR1 and CDR2: KGHSH, LQKENI. There are 18 residues in the CDR3. Here the CDR3 reads CASSPRRGQVYSNQPQHF. The CDR3 DNA sequence: TGTGCCAGCTCACCACGACGCGGACAGGTGTATAGCAATCAGCCCCAGCATTTT.